The 24 T cell receptor beta chains given below trace back to one sample, sequenced in a study of long-term antiretroviral therapy in people with HIV. Researchers ran immunoSEQ v3.0 at survey level. Here immunoSEQ multiplex PCR was the method, and the copy in TCRdb shows in-frame clones only, minus some. The sample holds tens of thousands of clones, roughly 94% seen once. Material: unsorted PBMCs, obtained 5.3 years after starting antiretroviral therapy. These receptors were obtained from a man aged 50-60 years with HIV.

The V and J genes are TRBV6-6 and TRBJ2-1; 8 nucleotides match TRBD2. V lost 6 bases and J lost 4; bases outside the gene matches: 8. The CDR3 spans 15 residues. CDR1 is MNHNY, CDR2 SVGAGI, per germline (reference sequence). The CDR3, as DNA: TGTGCCAGCAGCAAGGGACTAGTTCTTTACAATGAGCAGTTCTTC. Residues: CASSKGLVLYNEQFF.

The chain employs TRBV5-5 and TRBJ2-3; 8 nucleotides line up with TRBD2. V gave up 5 bases and J gave up 0 bases; unmatched junction bases: 8. The CDR3 is 16 amino acids. CDR1 SGHKS and CDR2 YYEKEE come from the germline V gene (reference sequence). Here the CDR3 reads CASRRLAYPSTDTQYF. The CDR3 DNA follows: TGTGCCAGCAGGAGACTAGCGTACCCTAGCACAGATACGCAGTATTTT. Based on the CDR3 plus reference TRBV5-5 and TRBJ2-3, the full variable domain is DAGVTQSPTHLIKTRGQQVTLRCSPISGHKSVSWYQQVLGQGPQFIFQYYEKEERGRGNFPDRFSARQFPNYSSELNVNALLLGDSALYLCASRRLAYPSTDTQYFGPGTRLTVL.

The chain uses TRBV7-9 and TRBJ2-2, with D perhaps TRBD2 (6 bases). CDR1 and CDR2 (germline): SEHNR, FQNEAQ (reference sequence). V was shortened by 1 base and J by 6 bases, with 12 bases between the two germline ends. This CDR3 is 15 amino acids long. The DNA for the CDR3 is TGTGCCAGCAGCTTAGTAGGGAGGAAGGCCGGGGAGCTGTTTTTT. This sequence encodes CASSLVGRKAGELFF.

Here the CDR3 reads CASSRGDSPYNEQFF. CDR3 in DNA: TGTGCCAGTAGTAGGGGGGACTCCCCTTACAATGAGCAGTTCTTC. The rearrangement joins TRBV19 to TRBJ2-1; perhaps TRBD2 as D (6 bases). In germline, CDR1 is LNHDA, CDR2 SQIVND (reference sequence). CDR3 length: 15 residues. V was pared by 4 bases and J by 4 bases, with 14 bases between.

The chain links TRBV19 to TRBJ2-7; D gene ambiguous. V was clipped by 5 bases and J by 7 bases, with 18 bases between them. This CDR3 has 14 amino acids. Germline assignment: CDR1 LNHDA and CDR2 SQIVND (reference sequence). CDR3 region: CASSEGRHLGEQYF. CDR3 sequence (DNA): TGTGCCAGTAGTGAAGGCAGACATTTGGGGGAGCAGTACTTC.

The rearrangement joins TRBV9 to TRBJ1-2, with D hard to call. Trimming pared 0 bases from V and 4 bases from J, leaving 13 bases between. The CDR3 is made up of 15 amino acids. CDR1 and CDR2 from the germline V gene are SGDLS and YYNGEE. The CDR3, as DNA: TGTGCCAGCAGCGTAGGAGGGCCCGGGAGCTATGGCTACACCTTC. Encoded protein: CASSVGGPGSYGYTF.

In this sample, this clone turned up once. The V call is TRBV5-6, the J call TRBJ1-6; D might be TRBD1 (5 bases). The V and J ends lost 1 base and 3 bases respectively, with 11 bases between them. The CDR3 sequence is 16 residues long. Germline CDR1 SGHDT, CDR2 YYEEEE. As DNA, the CDR3 is TGTGCCAGCAGCTTGATGGGGGGAAACTATAATTCACCCCTCCACTTT. It specifies CASSLMGGNYNSPLHF.

The chain has TRBV28 and TRBJ2-7; 10 nucleotides agree with TRBD1. V gave up 2 bases and J gave up 0 bases; unmatched junction bases: 4. Germline V gene data show CDR1 as MDHEN and CDR2 as SYDVKM. The CDR3 is 16 residues long. CDR3 amino acids: CASSLVGTGDSYEQYF. DNA of the CDR3: TGTGCCAGCAGTTTAGTTGGGACAGGGGACTCCTACGAGCAGTACTTC.

V and J are TRBV28 and TRBJ2-5; TRBD1 matches 7 bases. V was clipped by 6 bases and J by 5 bases; unmatched bases: 12. This CDR3 has 15 residues. CDR1 is MDHEN, CDR2 SYDVKM, per germline. CDR3 in DNA: TGTGCCAGCAGCCAAAGCCGACAGGGTAGGGAGACCCAGTACTTC. This sequence encodes CASSQSRQGRETQYF.

The chain is built from TRBV4-3 and TRBJ2-3; TRBD2 might be the D (6 bases). The CDR3 is made up of 14 amino acids. V lost 0 bases to trimming and J lost 5 bases, with 9 bases between them. The germline gives CDR1 LGHNA, CDR2 YSLEER. The CDR3 region is CASSQDAGLDTQYF. The CDR3 DNA follows: TGCGCCAGCAGCCAAGATGCGGGACTAGATACGCAGTATTTT.

This sequence joins TRBV9 and TRBJ2-1, with D maybe TRBD2 (6 bases). Germline assignment: CDR1 SGDLS and CDR2 YYNGEE. Trimming took 0 bases from V and 9 from J, leaving 16 bases between them. The CDR3 totals 15 residues. DNA for the CDR3: TGTGCCAGCAGCGTAGTCAACTCCCCCGGGGGTGAGCAGTTCTTC. This sequence encodes CASSVVNSPGGEQFF.

V and J are TRBV14 and TRBJ1-2; D is undetermined. Germline loops: CDR1 SGHDN, CDR2 FVKESK. The CDR3 totals 14 residues. Trimming shortened V by 0 bases and J by 5 bases, and 10 bases separated the two germline ends. The CDR3 region is CASSQDLRQYGYTF. CDR3 in DNA: TGTGCCAGCAGCCAAGATCTAAGGCAGTATGGCTACACCTTC. The full variable domain, its missing parts supplied by reference TRBV14 and TRBJ1-2, is EAGVTQFPSHSVIEKGQTVTLRCDPISGHDNLYWYRRVMGKEIKFLLHFVKESKQDESGMPNNRFLAERTGGTYSTLKVQPAELEDSGVYFCASSQDLRQYGYTFGSGTRLTVV.

The gene calls are TRBV2 and TRBJ2-3, with D possibly matching TRBD1 (5 bases). CDR1 is SNHLY, CDR2 FYNNEI, per germline. The CDR3 is made up of 14 amino acids. Between the trimmed V and J ends, which lost 10 bases and 4 bases, there was a span of 18 bases. The CDR3 loop reads CATSSQASADTQYF. Here the CDR3 DNA reads TGTGCCACCTCATCACAGGCCTCGGCAGATACGCAGTATTTT.

The chain joins TRBV30 to TRBJ1-4; 9 bases are a match to TRBD1. V gave up 2 bases and J gave up 8 bases; unmatched junction bases: 9. Per the germline V gene, CDR1 is GTSNPN and CDR2 is SVGIG (reference sequence). The CDR3 has 15 residues. CDR3 sequence: CAWSLSGQGREKLFF. The CDR3 nucleotides read TGTGCCTGGAGTCTCTCGGGACAGGGTCGCGAAAAACTGTTTTTT.

The chain combines TRBV5-4 with TRBJ2-2, with D tentatively TRBD1 or TRBD2 (7 bases each). V shed 4 bases and J shed 7 bases, with 14 bases lying between them. This CDR3 spans 14 amino acids. Germline-derived CDR1 and CDR2 are SGHNT and YYREEE (reference sequence). The CDR3 reads CASSPGGELGELFF. The CDR3 nucleotides are TGTGCCAGCAGCCCAGGGGGGGAGCTCGGGGAGCTGTTTTTT.

J is TRBJ1-1 and V is TRBV5-4; a possible D gene is TRBD1 (5 bases). Trimming stripped 1 base from V and 4 bases from J, with 5 bases between. The CDR3 loop spans 12 amino acids. Germline V gene lookup returns CDR1 SGHNT and CDR2 YYREEE (reference sequence). The CDR3, as DNA: TGTGCCAGCAGCTTGCAGGGCACTGAAGCTTTCTTT. Translating gives CASSLQGTEAFF.

This clone was detected once. The chain uses TRBV10-3 and TRBJ1-6, with D perhaps TRBD1 (5 bases). The V end was cut by 3 bases, the J end by 7 bases, with 10 bases between. The CDR3 totals 14 residues. Germline-derived CDR1 and CDR2 are ENHRY and SYGVKD. In DNA form, the CDR3 reads TGTGCCATCAGTGACGGGGGATACAATTCACCCCTCCACTTT. It is translated as CAISDGGYNSPLHF.

CDR3 sequence reads: CASSDSGGVFWEQYF. CDR3 sequence (DNA): TGTGCCAGCAGTGATAGCGGGGGGGTCTTTTGGGAGCAGTACTTC. This sequence joins TRBV2 and TRBJ2-7, with TRBD2 identical over 11 bases. CDR3 length: 15 residues. Unmatched junction bases numbered 8, after V lost 3 bases and J lost 7 bases. The germline V gene has CDR1 SNHLY and CDR2 FYNNEI.

This chain connects TRBV29-1 to TRBJ1-2; D is unclear. The ends were cut back, 4 bases at V and 4 bases at J, with 7 bases in the middle. The CDR3 spans 11 residues. Germline CDR1 is SQVTM and CDR2 is ANQGSEA. The CDR3: CSVGFPYGYTF. Here the CDR3 DNA reads TGCAGCGTTGGGTTCCCCTATGGCTACACCTTC. Full variable domain (missing parts from reference TRBV29-1 and TRBJ1-2): SAVISQKPSRDICQRGTSLTIQCQVDSQVTMMFWYRQQPGQSLTLIATANQGSEATYESGFVIDKFPISRPNLTFSTLTVSNMSPEDSSIYLCSVGFPYGYTFGSGTRLTVV.

V gene TRBV27 combines with J gene TRBJ1-1; 11 bases fit TRBD1. The CDR3 has 15 residues. Germline values: CDR1 MNHEY, CDR2 SMNVEV (reference sequence). V lost 3 bases and J lost 5; bases outside the gene matches: 5. The CDR3 coding sequence is TGTGCCAGCAGTTTGGCCGGGACAGGGGGGACTGAAGCTTTCTTT. It encodes CASSLAGTGGTEAFF.

The CDR3 DNA follows: TGTGCCAGCAGTTTAGAGCGGGGGGCCCAGACAGATACGCAGTATTTT. Its translation: CASSLERGAQTDTQYF. The chain joins TRBV6-5 to TRBJ2-3; 9 bases agree with TRBD2. Germline V lookup: CDR1 MNHEY, CDR2 SVGAGI. V dropped 4 bases and J dropped 3; count of bases not matched to a gene: 8. The CDR3 sequence is 16 residues long.

The chain links TRBV6-5 to TRBJ1-6, with a weak D call TRBD1 (5 bases). CDR3 length equals 14 residues. Trimming took 6 bases from V and 8 from J, leaving 14 bases between them. Germline assignment: CDR1 MNHEY and CDR2 SVGAGI. CDR3: CASSRAGGDSPLHF. CDR3 DNA: TGTGCCAGCAGCCGAGCGGGGGGAGATTCACCCCTCCACTTT.

V and J are TRBV6-1 and TRBJ2-5, with no clear D. CDR1 and CDR2 from the germline V gene are MNHNS and SASEGT. Between the trimmed V and J ends, which lost 5 bases and 2 bases, there was a span of 6 bases. The CDR3 consists of 12 residues. The CDR3 reads CASSRIQETQYF. DNA of the CDR3: TGTGCCAGCAGTAGGATTCAAGAGACCCAGTACTTC.

The gene calls are TRBV4-1 and TRBJ2-5; unclear D gene. Germline V gene lookup returns CDR1 MGHRA and CDR2 YSYEKL. The V gene lost 0 bases and the J gene lost 1 base, with 12 bases spanning the gap. The CDR3 has 16 residues. The CDR3 coding sequence is TGCGCCAGCAGCCAAGATTCGTCGGCGGTCCAAGAGACCCAGTACTTC. Amino acids: CASSQDSSAVQETQYF.